This TCR beta chain was sequenced during a study of shared clonotypes between healthy human individuals. About the study: Per-donor plates numbered three CD4 naive, three CD4 memory, two CD8 naive and one CD8 memory.

V lost 1 base and J lost 6, with 10 bases in between. This CDR3 spans 14 amino acids. Germline V gives CDR1 SGHDN, CDR2 FVKESK. Notes on this clone: What it recognizes is unknown.

Here immunoSEQ multiplex PCR was the method, and the copy in TCRdb shows in-frame clones only, minus some. The sample has millions of clones; over 85% are singletons. General study results and limits: Donors were few, which limited the genetic and exposure-history diversity represented. Non-shared clonotypes showed lower generation probabilities than clonotypes common to all four donors.

The receptor was derived from a man younger than 35 in good health. Some clones in this sample may be carry-over from other donors' samples. Sequenced material: naive CD4+ T cells from PBMCs. Subset defined: CD45RA+ positively selected. V is TRBV14 and J is TRBJ2-1; D is undetermined. The CDR3 region is CASSQASRLNEQFF. The DNA of the CDR3 is TGTGCCAGCAGCCAAGCTTCTAGACTCAATGAGCAGTTCTTC.